These 30 T cell receptor beta chains share one sample of origin, sequenced in a study of monozygotic twins with inflammatory bowel disease. Using the 5' RACE reads, TCRdb records one entry per CDR3 protein without DNA. Seen in this sample are fewer than 400,000 distinct CDR3 sequences; the ten most common clones hold over 5.5%. Sample: blood. The origin of the receptors is a human donor with ulcerative colitis or Crohn's disease, or a healthy co-twin of an affected twin (not recorded which).

This chain connects TRBV5-1 to TRBJ2-1; without DNA, the TCRdb call of TRBD1 cannot be checked. The CDR3 is 15 residues long. CDR1 is SGHRS and CDR2 is YFSETQ in the germline V gene. The chain's CDR3 is CASSFGGTGSLEQFF.

The chain couples TRBV24-1 to TRBJ2-3; checking the TCRdb D call of TRBD2 is not possible without DNA. Germline-derived CDR1 and CDR2 are KGHDR and SFDVKD. This CDR3 has 15 residues. The CDR3 sequence is CATRLTGADTDTQYF.

The chain is built from TRBV28 and TRBJ2-6; absent DNA, TCRdb's TRBD2 call cannot be checked. CDR3 length equals 16 residues. Germline-derived CDR1 and CDR2 are MDHEN and SYDVKM. The CDR3 reads CASNPAGESGANVLTF.

The chain couples TRBV6-6 to TRBJ2-1; without DNA, the TCRdb call of TRBD1 cannot be checked. CDR1 MNHNY and CDR2 SVGAGI come from the germline V gene (reference sequence). The CDR3 extends over 13 amino acids. The CDR3 loop reads CASKGGAGNEQFF.

V and J are TRBV7-2 and TRBJ1-3; TCRdb gives TRBD1 as the D gene, but with no DNA this cannot be confirmed. The CDR3 totals 17 residues. Germline V lookup: CDR1 SGHTA, CDR2 FQGNSA. The CDR3 region is CASSLRPGGSGGNTIYF.

The chain combines TRBV6-5 with TRBJ1-4; the TCRdb call, TRBD1, lacks DNA for checking. This CDR3 is 13 amino acids long. Germline V gene data show CDR1 as MNHEY and CDR2 as SVGAGI. The chain's CDR3 is CASSYHGAEKLFF.

J is TRBJ2-1 and V is TRBV5-1; checking the TCRdb D call of TRBD2 is not possible without DNA. The CDR3 loop spans 15 amino acids. Germline CDR1 SGHRS, CDR2 YFSETQ. The CDR3 reads CASSVVSSGKNEQFF.

The J gene is TRBJ2-3, the V gene TRBV5-1; TCRdb lists TRBD2, though no DNA is available to test this call. Germline-derived CDR1 and CDR2 are SGHRS and YFSETQ. The CDR3 has 16 amino acids. The CDR3 spells CASSPSGGSSADTQYF.

The V and J genes are TRBV9 and TRBJ2-3; as DNA is missing, the TRBD1 call by TCRdb cannot be tested. Germline V lookup: CDR1 SGDLS, CDR2 YYNGEE. The CDR3 runs to 15 residues. The CDR3: CASSIGQLSTDTQYF. Complete variable domain (other parts from reference TRBV9 and TRBJ2-3): DSGVTQTPKHLITATGQRVTLRCSPRSGDLSVYWYQQSLDQGLQFLIQYYNGEERAKGNILERFSAQQFPDLHSELNLSSLELGDSALYFCASSIGQLSTDTQYFGPGTRLTVL.

The chain couples TRBV6-2 or TRBV6-3 to TRBJ1-2; TCRdb calls TRBD1, which cannot be checked without DNA. Germline V gene lookup returns CDR1 MNHEY and CDR2 SVGEGT. CDR3 length: 15 residues. The CDR3 here is CASRDPGTGRNAYTF.

This chain links TRBV7-9 with TRBJ1-2; TCRdb outputs TRBD1, but without DNA this stays unchecked. The CDR3 spans 14 residues. The germline V gene has CDR1 SEHNR and CDR2 FQNEAQ (reference sequence). The chain's CDR3 is CASSPWAGGYGYTF. Variable domain in full (rest from reference TRBV7-9 and TRBJ1-2): DTGVSQNPRHKITKRGQNVTFRCDPISEHNRLYWYRQTLGQGPEFLTYFQNEAQLEKSRLLSDRFSAERPKGSFSTLEIQRTEQGDSAMYLCASSPWAGGYGYTFGSGTRLTVV.

The genes are TRBV7-2 and TRBJ2-2. Germline CDR1 and CDR2: SGHTA and FQGNSA. The CDR3 runs 15 residues. The CDR3 protein is CARTKDGAVTGELFF.

V usage is TRBV13 and J usage is TRBJ2-7; checking the TCRdb D call of TRBD2 is not possible without DNA. The germline V gene has CDR1 PRHDT and CDR2 FYEKMQ (reference sequence). The CDR3 length is 14 residues. CDR3 sequence reads: CASRTNWGPSTQYF.

V gene TRBV10-3 combines with J gene TRBJ2-7; TCRdb names TRBD1, which stays unverified in the absence of DNA. Germline lookup yields CDR1 ENHRY and CDR2 SYGVKD. This CDR3 is built from 14 residues. This CDR3 is CATMDRELAYEQYF.

The genes are TRBV7-2 and TRBJ1-3. The CDR3 is made up of 15 amino acids. Germline values: CDR1 SGHTA, CDR2 FQGNSA. The CDR3 loop is CASSLASSGGNTIYF.

This sequence joins TRBV12-3 or TRBV12-4 and TRBJ2-7; TCRdb indicates TRBD1, and absent DNA this call remains unverified. The CDR3 contains 13 residues. The CDR3 is CASRRTGGHEQYF.

The chain combines TRBV13 with TRBJ2-7; TCRdb's D call, TRBD1, is unchecked because there is no DNA. In germline, CDR1 is PRHDT, CDR2 FYEKMQ (reference sequence). There are 15 residues in the CDR3. CDR3: CASSFYGRIGVEQYF.

The V call is TRBV28, the J call TRBJ2-5; TCRdb outputs TRBD2, but without DNA this stays unchecked. CDR1 and CDR2 (germline): MDHEN, SYDVKM. The CDR3 length is 15 residues. CDR3 protein: CASSEVGLAGETQYF.

The genes are TRBV5-4 and TRBJ1-1; TCRdb names TRBD1, which stays unverified in the absence of DNA. The CDR3 contains 14 residues. Germline CDR1 is SGHNT and CDR2 is YYREEE (reference sequence). CDR3 protein: CASSLEQENTEAFF.

The CDR3 is CASSQQGQGEQFF. This chain joins TRBV7-2 and TRBJ2-1; the TRBD1 assignment by TCRdb is unverifiable without DNA. The germline V gene encodes CDR1 SGHTA and CDR2 FQGNSA. This CDR3 is 13 amino acids long.

The chain couples TRBV7-2 to TRBJ2-2; the D call from TCRdb, TRBD1, cannot be confirmed without DNA. The germline CDR1 and CDR2 sequences are SGHTA and FQGNSA. The CDR3 runs to 15 residues. The CDR3 is CASSPDRGPSGELFF. Full variable domain (rest looked up from reference TRBV7-2 and TRBJ2-2): GAGVSQSPSNKVTEKGKDVELRCDPISGHTALYWYRQSLGQGLEFLIYFQGNSAPDKSGLPSDRFSAERTGGSVSTLTIQRTQQEDSAVYLCASSPDRGPSGELFFGEGSRLTVL.

The rearrangement joins TRBV9 to TRBJ1-1; TCRdb names TRBD1, which stays unverified in the absence of DNA. From germline, CDR1 is SGDLS and CDR2 YYNGEE. CDR3 length: 16 residues. The CDR3 loop reads CASSSDRGLRGTEAFF.

This chain uses TRBV5-1 with TRBJ1-2. The CDR3 loop spans 15 amino acids. Germline CDR1 and CDR2: SGHRS and YFSETQ. The CDR3 is CASSLSGGVNYGYTF.

The rearrangement links TRBV18 to TRBJ1-5. The CDR3 spans 16 residues. Looked up from germline, CDR1 is KGHSH and CDR2 is LQKENI. The CDR3 spells CASSPPSGNRNQPQHF. Complete variable domain (other parts from reference TRBV18 and TRBJ1-5): NAGVMQNPRHLVRRRGQEARLRCSPMKGHSHVYWYRQLPEEGLKFMVYLQKENIIDESGMPKERFSAEFPKEGPSILRIQQVVRGDSAAYFCASSPPSGNRNQPQHFGDGTRLSIL.

The CDR3 loop reads CASTPVRGGVGELFF. V is TRBV7-2 and J is TRBJ2-2; the TCRdb D gene call, TRBD1, has no DNA to confirm it. The CDR3 spans 15 residues. Germline CDR1 and CDR2: SGHTA and FQGNSA.

V gene TRBV11-2 combines with J gene TRBJ2-2; TCRdb's D gene call, TRBD1, goes unchecked for lack of DNA. The CDR3 loop spans 13 amino acids. In germline, CDR1 is SGHAT, CDR2 FQNNGV. CDR3 loop: CASSQRATGELFF.

The chain carries TRBV2 and TRBJ2-3; TCRdb gives TRBD1 as the D gene, but with no DNA this cannot be confirmed. From germline, CDR1 is SNHLY and CDR2 FYNNEI. CDR3 size: 14 residues. The CDR3 loop reads CASSIPGQGTTQYF. The variable domain in full, completed from reference TRBV2 and TRBJ2-3, reads EPEVTQTPSHQVTQMGQEVILRCVPISNHLYFYWYRQILGQKVEFLVSFYNNEISEKSEIFDDQFSVERPDGSNFTLKIRSTKLEDSAMYFCASSIPGQGTTQYFGPGTRLTVL.

J is TRBJ2-3 and V is TRBV7-9; with no DNA, the TCRdb D assignment of TRBD1 cannot be verified. Per germline, CDR1 SEHNR and CDR2 FQNEAQ (reference sequence). The CDR3 loop spans 16 amino acids. The CDR3 sequence: CASSLDPGQGSDTQYF.

This chain uses TRBV7-2 with TRBJ2-1; TCRdb outputs TRBD2, but without DNA this stays unchecked. The CDR3 consists of 15 residues. CDR1 is SGHTA and CDR2 is FQGNSA in the germline V gene. CDR3 sequence reads: CASSPQIAGSNEQFF.

The rearrangement links TRBV4-3 to TRBJ1-5. Germline lookup yields CDR1 LGHNA and CDR2 YSLEER. The CDR3 length is 16 residues. The CDR3 sequence is CASSQDILAWSQPQHF.